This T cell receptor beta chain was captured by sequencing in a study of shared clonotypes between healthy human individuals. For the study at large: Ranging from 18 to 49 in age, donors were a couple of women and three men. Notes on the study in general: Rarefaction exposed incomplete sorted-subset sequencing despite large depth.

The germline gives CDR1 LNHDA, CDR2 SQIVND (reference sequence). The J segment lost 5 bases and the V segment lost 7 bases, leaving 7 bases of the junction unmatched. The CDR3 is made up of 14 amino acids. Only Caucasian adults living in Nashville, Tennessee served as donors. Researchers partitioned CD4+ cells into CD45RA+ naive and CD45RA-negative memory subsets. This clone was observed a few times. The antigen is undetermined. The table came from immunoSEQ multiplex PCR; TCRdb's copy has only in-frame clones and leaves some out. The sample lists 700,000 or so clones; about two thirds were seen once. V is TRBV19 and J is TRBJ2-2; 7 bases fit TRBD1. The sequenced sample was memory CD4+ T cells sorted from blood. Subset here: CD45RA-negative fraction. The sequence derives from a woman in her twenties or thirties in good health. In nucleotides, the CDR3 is TGTGCCAGTACCATGACAGGGTGGACCGGGGAGCTGTTTTTT. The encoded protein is CASTMTGWTGELFF.